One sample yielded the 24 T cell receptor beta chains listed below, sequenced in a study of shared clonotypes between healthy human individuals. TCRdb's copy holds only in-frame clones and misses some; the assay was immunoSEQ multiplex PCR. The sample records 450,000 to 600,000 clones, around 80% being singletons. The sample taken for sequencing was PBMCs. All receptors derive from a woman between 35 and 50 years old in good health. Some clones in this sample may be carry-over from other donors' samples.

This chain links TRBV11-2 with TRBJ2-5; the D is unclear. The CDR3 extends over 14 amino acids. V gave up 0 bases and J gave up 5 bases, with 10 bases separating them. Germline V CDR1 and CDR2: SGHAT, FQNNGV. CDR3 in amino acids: CASSLDWIGETQYF. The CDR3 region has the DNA TGTGCCAGCAGCTTAGATTGGATTGGGGAGACCCAGTACTTC.

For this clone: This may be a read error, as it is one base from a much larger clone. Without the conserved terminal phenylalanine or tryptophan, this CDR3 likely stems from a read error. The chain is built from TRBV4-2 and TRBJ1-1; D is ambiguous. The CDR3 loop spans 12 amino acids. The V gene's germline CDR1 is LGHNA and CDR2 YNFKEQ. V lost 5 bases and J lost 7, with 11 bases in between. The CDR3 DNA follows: TGTGCCAGCAGCGAAGGGCCATATGAAGCTTTCTCT. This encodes CASSEGPYEAFS.

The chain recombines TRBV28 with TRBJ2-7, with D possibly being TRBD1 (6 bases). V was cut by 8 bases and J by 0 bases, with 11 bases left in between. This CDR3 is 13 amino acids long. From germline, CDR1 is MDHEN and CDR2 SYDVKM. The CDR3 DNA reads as TGTGCCAGCGGGACAACCCTCTCCTACGAGCAGTACTTC. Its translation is CASGTTLSYEQYF.

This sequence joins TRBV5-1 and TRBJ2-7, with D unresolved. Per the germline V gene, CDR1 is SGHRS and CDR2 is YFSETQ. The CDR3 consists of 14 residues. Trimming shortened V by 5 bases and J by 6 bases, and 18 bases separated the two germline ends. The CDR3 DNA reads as TGCGCCAGCAGGGATAATGGAGTTTCGGGCGAGCAGTACTTC. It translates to CASRDNGVSGEQYF.

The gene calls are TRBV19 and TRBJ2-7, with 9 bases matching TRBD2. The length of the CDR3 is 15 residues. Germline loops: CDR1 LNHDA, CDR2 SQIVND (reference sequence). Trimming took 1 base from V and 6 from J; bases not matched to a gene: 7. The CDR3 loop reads CASSIAVASGIEQYF. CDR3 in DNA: TGTGCCAGTAGTATAGCGGTGGCTAGCGGGATCGAGCAGTACTTC.

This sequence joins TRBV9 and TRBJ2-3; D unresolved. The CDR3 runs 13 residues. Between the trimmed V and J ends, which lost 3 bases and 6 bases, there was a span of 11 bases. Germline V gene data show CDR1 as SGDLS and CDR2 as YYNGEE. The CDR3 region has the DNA TGTGCCAGCAGCGCCCGACACTACGATACGCAGTATTTT. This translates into CASSARHYDTQYF.

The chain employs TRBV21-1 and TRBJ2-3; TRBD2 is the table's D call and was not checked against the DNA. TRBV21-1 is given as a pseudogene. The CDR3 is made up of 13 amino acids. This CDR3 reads CASSKVAAPGEYF. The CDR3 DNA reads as TGTGCCAGCAGCAAAGTAGCCGCCCCGGGGGAGTATTTT.

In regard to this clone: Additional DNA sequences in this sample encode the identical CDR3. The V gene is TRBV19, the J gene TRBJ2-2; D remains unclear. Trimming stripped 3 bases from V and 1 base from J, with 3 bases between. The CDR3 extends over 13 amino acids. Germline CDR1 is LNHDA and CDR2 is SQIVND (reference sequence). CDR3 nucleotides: TGTGCCAGTAGTATCCTGAACACCGGGGAGCTGTTTTTT. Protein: CASSILNTGELFF. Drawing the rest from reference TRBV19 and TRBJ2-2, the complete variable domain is DGGITQSPKYLFRKEGQNVTLSCEQNLNHDAMYWYRQDPGQGLRLIYYSQIVNDFQKGDIAEGYSVSREKKESFPLTVTSAQKNPTAFYLCASSILNTGELFFGEGSRLTVL.

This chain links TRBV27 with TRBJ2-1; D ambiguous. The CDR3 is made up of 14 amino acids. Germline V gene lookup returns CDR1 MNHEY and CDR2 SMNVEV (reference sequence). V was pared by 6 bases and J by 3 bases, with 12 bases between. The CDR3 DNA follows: TGTGCCAGCAGGCTTTCCCCCCACTACAATGAGCAGTTCTTC. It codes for CASRLSPHYNEQFF.

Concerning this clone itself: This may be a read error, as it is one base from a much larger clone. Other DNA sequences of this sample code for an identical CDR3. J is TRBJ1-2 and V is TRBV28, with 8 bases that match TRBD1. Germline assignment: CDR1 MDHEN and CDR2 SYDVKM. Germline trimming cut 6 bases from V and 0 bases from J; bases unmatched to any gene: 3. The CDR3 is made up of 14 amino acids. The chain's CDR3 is CASSLTGANYGYTF. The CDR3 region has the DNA TGTGCCAGCAGCCTGACAGGGGCTAACTATGGCTACACCTTC.

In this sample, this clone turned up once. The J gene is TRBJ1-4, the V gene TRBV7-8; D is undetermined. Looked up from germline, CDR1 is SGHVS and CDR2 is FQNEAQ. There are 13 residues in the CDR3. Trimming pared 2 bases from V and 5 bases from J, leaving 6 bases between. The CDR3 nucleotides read TGTGCCAGCAGCTTATATGGGAATGAAAAACTGTTTTTT. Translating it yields CASSLYGNEKLFF.

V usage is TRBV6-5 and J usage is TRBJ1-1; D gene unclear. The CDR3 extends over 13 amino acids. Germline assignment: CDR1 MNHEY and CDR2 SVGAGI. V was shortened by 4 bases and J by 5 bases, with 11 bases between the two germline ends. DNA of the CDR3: TGTGCCAGCAGTTCCGACGGTGGTACTGAAGCTTTCTTT. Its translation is CASSSDGGTEAFF.

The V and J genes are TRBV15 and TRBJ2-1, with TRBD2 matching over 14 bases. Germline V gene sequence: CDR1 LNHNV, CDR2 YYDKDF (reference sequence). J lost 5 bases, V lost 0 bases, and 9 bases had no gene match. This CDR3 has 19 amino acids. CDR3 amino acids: CATSRDLFGTSGSNNEQFF. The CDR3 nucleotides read TGTGCCACCAGCAGAGATCTTTTCGGGACTAGCGGGAGTAACAATGAGCAGTTCTTC.

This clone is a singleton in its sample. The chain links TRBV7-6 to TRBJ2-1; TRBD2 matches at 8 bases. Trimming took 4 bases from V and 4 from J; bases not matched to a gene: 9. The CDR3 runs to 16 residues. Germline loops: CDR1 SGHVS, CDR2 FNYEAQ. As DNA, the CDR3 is TGTGCCAGCAGCTCCCTAACTAGCGGTCTATACAATGAGCAGTTCTTC. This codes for CASSSLTSGLYNEQFF.

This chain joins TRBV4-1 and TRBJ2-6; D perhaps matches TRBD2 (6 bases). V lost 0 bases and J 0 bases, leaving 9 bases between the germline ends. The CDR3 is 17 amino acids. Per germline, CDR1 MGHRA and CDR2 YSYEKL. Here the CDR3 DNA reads TGCGCCAGCAGCCAAGATCCCGGGGGCTCTGGGGCCAACGTCCTGACTTTC. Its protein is CASSQDPGGSGANVLTF.

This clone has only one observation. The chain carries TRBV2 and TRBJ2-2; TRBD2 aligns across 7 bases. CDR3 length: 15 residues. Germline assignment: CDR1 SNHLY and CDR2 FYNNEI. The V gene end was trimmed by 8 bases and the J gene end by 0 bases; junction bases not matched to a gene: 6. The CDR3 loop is CASVGGVANTGELFF. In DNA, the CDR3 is TGTGCCAGCGTGGGAGGGGTCGCGAACACCGGGGAGCTGTTTTTT.

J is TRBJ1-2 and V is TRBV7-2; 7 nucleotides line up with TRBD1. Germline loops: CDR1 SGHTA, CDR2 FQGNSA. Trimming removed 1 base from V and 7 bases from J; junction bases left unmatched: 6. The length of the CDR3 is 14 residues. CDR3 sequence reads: CASSLETGLGGYTF. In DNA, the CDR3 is TGTGCCAGCAGCTTAGAGACAGGGTTAGGTGGCTACACCTTC.

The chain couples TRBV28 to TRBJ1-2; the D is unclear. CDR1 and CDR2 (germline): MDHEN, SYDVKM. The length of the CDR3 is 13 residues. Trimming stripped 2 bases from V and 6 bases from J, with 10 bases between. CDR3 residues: CASSLGLSNGYTF. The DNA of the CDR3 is TGTGCCAGCAGTTTAGGCTTGTCTAATGGCTACACCTTC.

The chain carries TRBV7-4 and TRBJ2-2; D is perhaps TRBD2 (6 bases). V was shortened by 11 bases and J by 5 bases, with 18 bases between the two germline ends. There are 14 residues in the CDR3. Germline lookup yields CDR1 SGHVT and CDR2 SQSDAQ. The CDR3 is CAGSWREKTGELFF. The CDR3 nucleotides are TGTGCCGGCTCGTGGCGGGAAAAAACCGGGGAGCTGTTTTTT.

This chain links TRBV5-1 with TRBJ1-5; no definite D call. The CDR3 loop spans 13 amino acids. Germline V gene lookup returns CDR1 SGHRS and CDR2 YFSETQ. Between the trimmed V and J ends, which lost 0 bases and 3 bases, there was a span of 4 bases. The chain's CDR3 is CASSLGANQPQHF. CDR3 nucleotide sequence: TGCGCCAGCAGCTTGGGCGCCAATCAGCCCCAGCATTTT.

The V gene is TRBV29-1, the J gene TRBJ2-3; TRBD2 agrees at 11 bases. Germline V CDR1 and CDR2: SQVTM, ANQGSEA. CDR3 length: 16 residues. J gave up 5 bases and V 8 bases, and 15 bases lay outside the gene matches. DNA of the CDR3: TGCAGCACCAGTACGGGACTAGCGGCAGTGGGAGATACGCAGTATTTT. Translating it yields CSTSTGLAAVGDTQYF.

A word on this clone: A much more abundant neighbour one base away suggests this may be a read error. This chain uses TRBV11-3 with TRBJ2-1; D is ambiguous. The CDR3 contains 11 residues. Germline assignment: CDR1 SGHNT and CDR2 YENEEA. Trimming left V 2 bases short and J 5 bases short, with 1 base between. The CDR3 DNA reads TGTGCCAGCAGCTTAAACAATGAGCAGTTCTTC. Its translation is CASSLNNEQFF.

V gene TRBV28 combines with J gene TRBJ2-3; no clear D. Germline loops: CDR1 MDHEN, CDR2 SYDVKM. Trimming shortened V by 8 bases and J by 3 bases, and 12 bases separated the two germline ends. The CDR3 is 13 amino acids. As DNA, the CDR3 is TGTGCCAGCCTGGAACTGGCGACAGATACGCAGTATTTT. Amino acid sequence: CASLELATDTQYF.

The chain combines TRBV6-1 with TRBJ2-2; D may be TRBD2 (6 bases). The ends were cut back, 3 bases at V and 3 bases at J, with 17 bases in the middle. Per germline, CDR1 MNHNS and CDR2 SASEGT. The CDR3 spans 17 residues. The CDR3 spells CASSDDREYRDTGELFF. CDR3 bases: TGTGCCAGCAGTGATGATCGGGAGTATAGGGACACCGGGGAGCTGTTTTTT.